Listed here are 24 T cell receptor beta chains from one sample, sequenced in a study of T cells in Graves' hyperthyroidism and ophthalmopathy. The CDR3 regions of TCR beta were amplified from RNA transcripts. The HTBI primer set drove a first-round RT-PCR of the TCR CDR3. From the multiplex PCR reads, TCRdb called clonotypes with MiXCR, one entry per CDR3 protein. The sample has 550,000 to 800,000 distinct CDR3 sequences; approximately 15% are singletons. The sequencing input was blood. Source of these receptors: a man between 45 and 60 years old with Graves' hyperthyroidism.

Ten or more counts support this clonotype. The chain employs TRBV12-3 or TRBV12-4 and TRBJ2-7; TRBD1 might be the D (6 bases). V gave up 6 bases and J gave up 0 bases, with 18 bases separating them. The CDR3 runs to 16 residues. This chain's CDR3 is CASSRGAGPSSYEQYF. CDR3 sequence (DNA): TGTGCCAGCAGCAGGGGAGCAGGACCGAGCTCCTACGAGCAGTACTTC.

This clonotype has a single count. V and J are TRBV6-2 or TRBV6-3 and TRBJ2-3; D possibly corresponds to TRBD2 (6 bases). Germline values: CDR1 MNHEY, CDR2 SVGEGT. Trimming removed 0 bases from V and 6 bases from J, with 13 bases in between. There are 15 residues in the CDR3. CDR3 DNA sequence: TGTGCCAGCAGTTACTCGATTGGAGGGCCGGATACGCAGTATTTT. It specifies CASSYSIGGPDTQYF.

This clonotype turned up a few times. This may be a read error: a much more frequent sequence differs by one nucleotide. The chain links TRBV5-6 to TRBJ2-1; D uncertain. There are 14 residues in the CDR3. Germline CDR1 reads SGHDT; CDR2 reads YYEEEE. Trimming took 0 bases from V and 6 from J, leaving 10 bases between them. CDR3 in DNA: TGTGCCAGCAGCTTGGGGGTCGAATCCAATGAGCAGTTCTTC. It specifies CASSLGVESNEQFF.

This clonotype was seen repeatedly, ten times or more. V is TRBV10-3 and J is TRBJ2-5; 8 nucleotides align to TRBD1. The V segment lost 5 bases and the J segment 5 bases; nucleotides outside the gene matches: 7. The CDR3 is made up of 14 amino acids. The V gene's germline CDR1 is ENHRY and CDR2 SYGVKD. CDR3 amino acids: CAISLDREYETQYF. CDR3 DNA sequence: TGTGCCATCAGTCTGGACAGGGAATACGAGACCCAGTACTTC.

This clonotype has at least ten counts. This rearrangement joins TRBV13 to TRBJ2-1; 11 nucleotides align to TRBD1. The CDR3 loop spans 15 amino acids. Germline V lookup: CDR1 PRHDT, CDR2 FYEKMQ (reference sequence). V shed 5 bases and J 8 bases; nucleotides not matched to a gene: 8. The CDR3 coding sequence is TGTGCCAGCAGCGACCGGGACAGGGGGGCCTATGAGCAGTTCTTC. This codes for CASSDRDRGAYEQFF.

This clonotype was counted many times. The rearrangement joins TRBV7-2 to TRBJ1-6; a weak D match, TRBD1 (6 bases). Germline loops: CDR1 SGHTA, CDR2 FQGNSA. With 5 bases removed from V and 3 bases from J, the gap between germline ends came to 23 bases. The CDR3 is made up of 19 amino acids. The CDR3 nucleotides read TGTGCCAGCAGCCTAACTAGTCCCTCGGCAGGGGACTATAATTCACCCCTCCACTTT. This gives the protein CASSLTSPSAGDYNSPLHF.

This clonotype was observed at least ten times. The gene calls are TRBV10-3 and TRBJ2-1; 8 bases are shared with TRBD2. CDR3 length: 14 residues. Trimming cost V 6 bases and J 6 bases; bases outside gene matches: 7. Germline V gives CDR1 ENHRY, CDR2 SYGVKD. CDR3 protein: CAIRGGLESNEQFF. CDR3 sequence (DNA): TGTGCCATCAGGGGGGGACTAGAATCCAATGAGCAGTTCTTC.

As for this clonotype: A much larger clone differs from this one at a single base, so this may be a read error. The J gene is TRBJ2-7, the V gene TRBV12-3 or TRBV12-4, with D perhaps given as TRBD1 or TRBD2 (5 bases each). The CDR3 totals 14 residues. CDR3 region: CACSLRARGSEQYF. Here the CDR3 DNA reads TGTGCCTGCAGTTTACGTGCCCGGGGCAGCGAGCAGTACTTC.

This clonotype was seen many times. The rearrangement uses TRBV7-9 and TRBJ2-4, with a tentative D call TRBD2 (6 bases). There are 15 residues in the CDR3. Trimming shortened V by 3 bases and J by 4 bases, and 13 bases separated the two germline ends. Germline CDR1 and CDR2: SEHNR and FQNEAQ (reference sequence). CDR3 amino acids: CASSFPDSGKNIQYF. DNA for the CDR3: TGTGCCAGCAGCTTTCCCGATAGCGGAAAAAACATTCAGTACTTC.

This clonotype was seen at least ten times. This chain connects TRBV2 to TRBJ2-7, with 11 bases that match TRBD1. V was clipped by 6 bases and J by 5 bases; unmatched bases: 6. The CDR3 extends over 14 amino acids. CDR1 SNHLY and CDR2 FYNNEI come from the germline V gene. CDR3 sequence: CASSEDRGPNEQYF. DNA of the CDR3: TGTGCCAGCAGCGAGGACAGGGGGCCCAACGAGCAGTACTTC.

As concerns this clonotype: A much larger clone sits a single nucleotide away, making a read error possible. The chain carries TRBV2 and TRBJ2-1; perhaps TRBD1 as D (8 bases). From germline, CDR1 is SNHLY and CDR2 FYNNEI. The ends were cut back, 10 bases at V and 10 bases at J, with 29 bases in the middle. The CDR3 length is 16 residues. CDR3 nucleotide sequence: TGTGCCACCACAGGGGGGGCAGGGGAAAGGGTCTACGAGCAGTTCTTC. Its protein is CATTGGAGERVYEQFF.

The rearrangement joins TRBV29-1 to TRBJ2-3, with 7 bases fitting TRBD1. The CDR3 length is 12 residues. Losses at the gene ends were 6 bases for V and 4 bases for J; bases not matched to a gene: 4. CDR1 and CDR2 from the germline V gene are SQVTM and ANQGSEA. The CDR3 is CSVEQGSDTQYF. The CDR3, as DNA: TGCAGCGTCGAACAGGGGTCAGATACGCAGTATTTT.

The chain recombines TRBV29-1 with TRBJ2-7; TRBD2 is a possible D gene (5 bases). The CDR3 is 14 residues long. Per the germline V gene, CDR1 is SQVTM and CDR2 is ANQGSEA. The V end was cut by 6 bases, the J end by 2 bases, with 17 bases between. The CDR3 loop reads CSVRAIPGPYEQYF. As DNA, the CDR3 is TGCAGCGTGCGGGCTATCCCAGGTCCCTACGAGCAGTACTTC.

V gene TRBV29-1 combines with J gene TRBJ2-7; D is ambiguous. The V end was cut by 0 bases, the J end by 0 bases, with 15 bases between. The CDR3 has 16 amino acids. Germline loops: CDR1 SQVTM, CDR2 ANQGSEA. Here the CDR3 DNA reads TGCAGCGTTGAAGATTTTCGAACGGCAAGCTCCTACGAGCAGTACTTC. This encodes CSVEDFRTASSYEQYF.

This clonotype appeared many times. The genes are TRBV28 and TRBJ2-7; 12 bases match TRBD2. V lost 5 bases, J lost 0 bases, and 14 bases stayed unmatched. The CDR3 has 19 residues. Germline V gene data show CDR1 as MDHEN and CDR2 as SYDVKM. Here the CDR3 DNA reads TGTGCCAGCAGTCGAGAGACTAGCGGGAGTTTTGAGAGCTCCTACGAGCAGTACTTC. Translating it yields CASSRETSGSFESSYEQYF.

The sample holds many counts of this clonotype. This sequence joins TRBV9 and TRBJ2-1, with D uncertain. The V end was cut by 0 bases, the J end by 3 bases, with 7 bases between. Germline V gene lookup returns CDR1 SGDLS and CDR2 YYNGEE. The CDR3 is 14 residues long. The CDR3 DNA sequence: TGTGCCAGCAGCGTAGATTGGGGCTACAATGAGCAGTTCTTC. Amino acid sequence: CASSVDWGYNEQFF.

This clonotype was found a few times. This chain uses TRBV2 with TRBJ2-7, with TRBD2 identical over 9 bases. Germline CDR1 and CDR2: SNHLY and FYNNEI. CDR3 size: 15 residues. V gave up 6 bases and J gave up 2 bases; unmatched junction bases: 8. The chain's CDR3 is CASSASGAGPYEQYF. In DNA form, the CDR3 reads TGTGCCAGCAGCGCTAGCGGGGCGGGCCCCTACGAGCAGTACTTC.

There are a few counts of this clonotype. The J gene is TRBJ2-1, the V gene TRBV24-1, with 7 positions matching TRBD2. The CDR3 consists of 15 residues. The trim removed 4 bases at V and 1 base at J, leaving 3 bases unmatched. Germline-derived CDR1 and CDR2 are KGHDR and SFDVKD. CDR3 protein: CATSDPSGSYNEQFF. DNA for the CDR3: TGTGCCACCAGTGACCCTAGCGGTTCCTACAATGAGCAGTTCTTC.

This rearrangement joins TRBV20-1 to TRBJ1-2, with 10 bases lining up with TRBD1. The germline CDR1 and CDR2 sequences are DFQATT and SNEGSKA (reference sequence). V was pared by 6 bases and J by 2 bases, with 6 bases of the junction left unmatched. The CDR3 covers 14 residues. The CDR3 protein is CSARRDRGNYGYTF. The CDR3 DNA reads TGCAGTGCGAGAAGGGACAGGGGCAACTATGGCTACACCTTC.

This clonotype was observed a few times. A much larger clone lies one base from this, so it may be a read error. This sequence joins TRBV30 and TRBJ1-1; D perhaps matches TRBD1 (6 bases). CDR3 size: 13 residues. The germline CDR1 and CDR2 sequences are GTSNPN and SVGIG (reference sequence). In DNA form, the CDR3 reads TGTGCCCGGAGGGGGACGTTTGACACTGAAGCTTTCTTT. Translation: CARRGTFDTEAFF.

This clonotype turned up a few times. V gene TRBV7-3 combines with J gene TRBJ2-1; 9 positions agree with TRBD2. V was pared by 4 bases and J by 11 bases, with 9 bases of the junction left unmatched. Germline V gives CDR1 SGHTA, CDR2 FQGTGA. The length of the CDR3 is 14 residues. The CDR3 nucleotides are TGTGCCAGCAGCTCGGGACTAGCTGGGGATAAGCAGTTCTTC. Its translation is CASSSGLAGDKQFF.

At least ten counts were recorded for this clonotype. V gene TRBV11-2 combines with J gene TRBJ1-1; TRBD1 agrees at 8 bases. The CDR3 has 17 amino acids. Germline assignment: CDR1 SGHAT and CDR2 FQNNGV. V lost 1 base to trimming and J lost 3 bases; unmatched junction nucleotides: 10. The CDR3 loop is CASSLVGRRGLYTEAFF. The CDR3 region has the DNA TGTGCCAGCAGCTTAGTAGGGCGCAGGGGGCTTTACACTGAAGCTTTCTTT.

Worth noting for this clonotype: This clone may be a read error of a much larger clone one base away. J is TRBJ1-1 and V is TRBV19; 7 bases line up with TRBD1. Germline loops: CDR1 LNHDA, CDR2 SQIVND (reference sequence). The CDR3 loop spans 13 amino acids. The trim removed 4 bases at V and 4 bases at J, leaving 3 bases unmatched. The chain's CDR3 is CASSTTGVTEAFF. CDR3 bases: TGTGCCAGTAGTACCACAGGGGTCACTGAAGCTTTCTTT.

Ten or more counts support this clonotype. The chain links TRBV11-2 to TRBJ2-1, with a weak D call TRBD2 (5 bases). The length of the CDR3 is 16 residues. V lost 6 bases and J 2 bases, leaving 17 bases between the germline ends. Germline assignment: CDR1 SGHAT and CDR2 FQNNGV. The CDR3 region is CASRLVGGEAYNEQFF. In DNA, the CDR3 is TGTGCCAGCAGACTAGTGGGTGGGGAAGCCTACAATGAGCAGTTCTTC.